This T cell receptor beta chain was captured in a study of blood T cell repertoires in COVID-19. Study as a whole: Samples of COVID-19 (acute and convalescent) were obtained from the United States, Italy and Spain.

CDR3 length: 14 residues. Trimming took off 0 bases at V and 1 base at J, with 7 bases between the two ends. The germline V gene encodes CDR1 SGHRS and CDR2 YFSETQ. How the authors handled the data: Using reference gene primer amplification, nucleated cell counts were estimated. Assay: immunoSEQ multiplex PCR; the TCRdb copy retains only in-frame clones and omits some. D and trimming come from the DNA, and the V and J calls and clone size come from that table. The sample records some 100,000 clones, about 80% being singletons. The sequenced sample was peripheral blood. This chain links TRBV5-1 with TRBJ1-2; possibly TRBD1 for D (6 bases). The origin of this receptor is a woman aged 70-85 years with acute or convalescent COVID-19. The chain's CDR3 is CASSLGDINYGYTF. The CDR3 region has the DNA TGCGCCAGCAGCTTGGGGGACATTAACTATGGCTACACCTTC.